Following are 13 T cell receptor beta chains from one sample sequenced in a study of tumor-infiltrating lymphocytes in primary liver carcinoma. TCR beta cDNA was made from 450 to 600 ng total RNA with a constant-region primer. Employing slightly modified ARM-PCR, three nested multiplex PCR rounds were run, and these gave rise to the TCR beta libraries. Two initial PCR rounds of roughly 10 cycles each paired TRBV1-TRBV30 forward primers with a C-beta reverse primer. From the multiplex PCR reads, TCRdb called clonotypes with MiXCR, one entry per CDR3 protein. The sample has tens of thousands of distinct CDR3 sequences, about 73% seen once. Taking about 20-31 mg of unsorted bulk tissue, the authors co-extracted RNA and DNA. The sequenced sample consisted of liver tumor tissue from sampling region 3. Subset meaning: tumor region T3, left-lateral pole. These receptors were obtained from a man between 40 and 49 years old with primary liver carcinoma and hepatitis B virus infection.

On this clonotype itself: The junction departs from germline at one end; a sequencing error may be responsible. The chain links TRBV10-3 to TRBJ2-2; the D is unclear. CDR3 length: 13 amino acids. From germline, CDR1 is ENHRY and CDR2 SYGVKD. The CDR3 spells CVIERRDTGELFF. In nucleotides, the CDR3 is TGTGTCATCGAGCGTAGGGACACCGGGGAGCTGTTTTTT.

The table lists this clonotype with a count of one. The junction does not match germline at one end; this may be a read error. The rearrangement links TRBV10-3 to TRBJ1-5, with D uncertain. The end of the DNA fits TRBJ2-3 better, so the J call may be wrong. CDR3 length equals 14 residues. Germline loops: CDR1 ENHRY, CDR2 SYGVKD. The CDR3 DNA reads TGTACCATCAGTGGGTATGAGAGCGATCAGCCCCAGTATTTT. It encodes CTISGYESDQPQYF.

The chain is built from TRBV4-2 and TRBJ2-3; D possibly corresponds to TRBD1 (6 bases). The CDR3 covers 15 residues. CDR1 is LGHNA and CDR2 is YNFKEQ in the germline V gene. CDR3 DNA sequence: TGTGTCAGTAGCCAAGAGAAGGGGGTGACAGATACGCAGTATTTT. Amino acid sequence: CVSSQEKGVTDTQYF.

Regarding this clonotype: The conserved closing phenylalanine or tryptophan is absent in this CDR3, likely reflecting a read error. The DNA is omitted, as the CDR3 cannot be located on it reliably, and the CDR3 follows TCRdb's listing. J is TRBJ2-1 and V is TRBV6-1; TRBD1, the table's D call, lacks a check against the DNA. Germline loops: CDR1 MNHNS, CDR2 SASEGT. The CDR3 region is 15 residues in length, termini included. CDR3 amino acids: CASSEVDRGRTSEFL.

Within the sample, this clonotype is medium-sized. The V gene is TRBV6-6, the J gene TRBJ2-3; 11 bases agree with TRBD2. Trimming removed 6 bases from V and 3 bases from J; junction bases left unmatched: 5. The CDR3 spans 15 residues. CDR1 and CDR2 (germline): MNHNY, SVGAGI (reference sequence). CDR3 protein: CASSLSGRGTDTQYF. The CDR3 DNA follows: TGTGCCAGCAGCCTTAGCGGGAGGGGGACAGATACGCAGTATTTT.

As regards this clonotype: One end of the junction fails to match germline, which may point to a read error. The chain joins TRBV7-8 to TRBJ2-2, with 9 nucleotides matching TRBD2. Per the germline V gene, CDR1 is SGHVS and CDR2 is FQNEAQ. The CDR3 runs to 16 residues. CDR3 sequence (DNA): TGTGCCAGCAGCTTAGGAGTAGCGGGAGATTCCGGGAAGCTGTTTTTT. This gives the protein CASSLGVAGDSGKLFF.

This clonotype was observed once. An end of the junction does not agree with germline; a read error may underlie this. The chain links TRBV11-2 to TRBJ2-7; 11 bases are a match to TRBD2. The end of the DNA aligns better with TRBJ2-1, so the J call may be wrong. The CDR3 sequence is 18 residues long. Per the germline V gene, CDR1 is SGHAT and CDR2 is FQNNGV. CDR3 DNA sequence: TGTGCCGGCAGCTTATCCGTTGGAGTAGCGGGGGGGGGGTACGAGCAGTTCTTC. Its translation is CAGSLSVGVAGGGYEQFF.

The chain employs TRBV20-1 and TRBJ2-1; 14 bases are shared with TRBD2. V dropped 3 bases and J dropped 10; count of bases not matched to a gene: 11. In germline, CDR1 is DFQATT, CDR2 SNEGSKA (reference sequence). This CDR3 contains 16 residues. The CDR3, as DNA: TGCAGTGCTAGTGCCCCGACTAGCGGGAGGGCAGGAGAGCAGTTCTTC. Translated, it gives CSASAPTSGRAGEQFF.

As to this clonotype: Without the conserved terminal phenylalanine or tryptophan, this CDR3 likely stems from a read error. Because the CDR3's place on the DNA is in doubt, the DNA is left out and the CDR3 is given as listed by TCRdb. This chain connects TRBV6-1 to TRBJ2-1. The CDR3 spans 13 residues, counting both ends. The germline V gene has CDR1 MNHNS and CDR2 SASEGT. The CDR3 is CASMLNQHNEQLL.

The V and J genes are TRBV11-2 and TRBJ2-6, with D maybe TRBD2 (7 bases). Per the germline V gene, CDR1 is SGHAT and CDR2 is FQNNGV. V shed 5 bases and J shed 1 base, with 18 bases lying between them. This CDR3 comprises 18 residues. This CDR3 is CASSPLTRGLSGANVLTF. The CDR3 DNA sequence: TGTGCCAGCAGCCCGCTTACGCGGGGGCTGTCTGGGGCCAACGTCCTGACTTTC.

In regard to this clonotype: Without the conserved terminal phenylalanine or tryptophan, this CDR3 likely stems from a read error. Because the CDR3's place on the DNA is in doubt, the DNA is left out and the CDR3 is given as listed by TCRdb. This chain links TRBV4-2 with TRBJ2-2; no check of the table's D call, TRBD2, against the DNA was made. The CDR3 has 15 amino acids, counting both end residues. In germline, CDR1 is LGHNA, CDR2 YNFKEQ. The CDR3 loop is CASKGTNGTIGELLS.

This clonotype has at least ten counts. At one boundary the junction diverges from the germline segment, which might be a read error. This sequence joins TRBV28 and TRBJ1-2, with 11 bases that match TRBD1. The CDR3 has 15 residues. Germline values: CDR1 MDHEN, CDR2 SYDVKM. CDR3 sequence (DNA): TGTGCCAGCATCCAAGGACAGGGGGCTAACTGTGGCTACACCTTC. It translates to CASIQGQGANCGYTF.

The chain recombines TRBV9 with TRBJ2-7; tentatively, D is TRBD1 (6 bases). V shed 3 bases and J shed 10 bases, with 17 bases lying between them. Germline V CDR1 and CDR2: SGDLS, YYNGEE. This CDR3 contains 13 residues. The CDR3 region has the DNA TGTGCCAGCAGCGCCGGGACACGTGATTACCAGTACTTC. This translates into CASSAGTRDYQYF.